This T cell receptor (beta chain) was sequenced in a study of beta chain features in type 1 diabetes listed by TCRdb under 2018. Turning to the overall study: Patients and healthy donors did not differ in mean age, gender distribution, total cell number or subset yield. Across all samples, some 100,000,000 sorted cells were examined, and cell number per subset correlated strongly with RNA yield. In the study, TCRB repertoires of sorted circulating CD4+ T cell subsets from recently diagnosed type 1 diabetes patients were compared with those of matched healthy donors. Regulatory and stem cell-like memory subsets were obtained from only 8 patients and roughly 8 healthy donors, while naive and central memory subsets were obtained from all 30 or so donors.

On the study overall, not on this receptor specifically: Shorter templates might be favored by PCR, yet because patient and control samples were amplified and corrected together, any such skew would affect both groups equally. Because the HLA sub-analyses included only small numbers of individuals, any influence of HLA type on TCRB rearrangement was left unresolved. Because cDNA rather than genomic DNA was sequenced, highly expressing activated cells could have been over-represented, although no difference in activation and CD3 levels was found between groups. At VDJ recombination sites, type 1 diabetes patients had fewer insertions and more deleted nucleotides, which implies abnormalities in thymic rearrangement. In all four CD4+ subsets, TCRB CDR3 length was moderately but significantly shorter in type 1 diabetes patients. Naive, central memory and regulatory TCRB repertoires appeared more similar among patients than among healthy donors.

CDR1 is given as MNHEY and CDR2 as SVGAGI, both from the germline V gene. From cysteine to phenylalanine, the CDR3 is 14 amino acids long. The DNA shown is the 42-base CDR3, in frame from base 1. The V end gives up 8 bases and the J end 1 base, leaving 3 bases in the junction not matched to a gene. All of the isolated RNA was reverse transcribed with the High Capacity cDNA Reverse Transcription Kit, so expressed TCRB transcripts were sequenced. Deep immunoSEQ sequencing was performed on naive, central memory and regulatory T cell samples, with an average of around 3.4 million total reads per sample. After sorted cells were lysed in RLT buffer, RNA was extracted with DNase-treated RNeasy Micro or Mini kits, with the choice depending on cell number. Each cell subset was processed on its own to prevent cross-contamination, while patient and healthy donor samples were processed together. Using the immunoSEQ multiplex PCR, TCRB sequences were amplified from cDNA into 87-bp fragments spanning the CDR3 region. The amplicons were sequenced using the Illumina HiSeq platform. Per the source publication's procedure: PCR bias was computationally corrected using synthetic template baselines, reads within Hamming distance 2 were collapsed, and singletons that could not be merged were discarded. Reads were aligned to IMGT to assign V, D and J genes, CDR3 length, and insertions or deletions at six rearrangement sites. Within each subset, clonotype counts were normalized to sorted cell number, after which true diversity and Gini coefficients were computed with the tcR R package. Repertoire sharing was quantified using the overlap coefficient calculated on TCRB nucleotide sequences. TCRdb obtained this table from immuneACCESS and retained in-frame rearrangements with V and J assigned. These tables miss some clones; where compared with another copy, unresolved V genes account for less than half of the shortfall, and the remainder is unexplained. That table furnishes V, J and clone size, whereas the DNA furnished D and trimming. This sample is represented by around 97,000 clones; 25% to 35% of them were singletons. Clones ranked in the top ten supply under 0.55% of the sample.

In regard to this clone: The antigen this receptor binds is unknown. The record has no base qualities; no much larger clone is one base away.

A single peripheral blood draw of about 116 mL on average was collected from each donor into heparinised tubes. Naive, central memory, regulatory and stem cell-like memory CD4+ T cells were sorted on a BD FACSAria II using a panel including CD45RO, CCR7, CD25, CD127, CD95 and CD27. Every sorted population had a purity above 98%. Right away, PBMCs were isolated by Lymphoprep density gradient centrifugation and were stained directly, with no culture step. Samples were stained and sorted in pairs, with one healthy donor and one patient per experiment, so that batch effects were minimized. This receptor was taken from a woman between 18 and 29 years old with type 1 diabetes. Sequencing was done on a sample of central memory CD4+ T cells from blood. The V gene is TRBV6-5 and the J gene is TRBJ2-2, with 8 middle bases fitting TRBD2. The bases are TGTGCCAGCCTTAGCGGGATGAACACCGGGGAGCTGTTTTTT. It translates to CASLSGMNTGELFF.